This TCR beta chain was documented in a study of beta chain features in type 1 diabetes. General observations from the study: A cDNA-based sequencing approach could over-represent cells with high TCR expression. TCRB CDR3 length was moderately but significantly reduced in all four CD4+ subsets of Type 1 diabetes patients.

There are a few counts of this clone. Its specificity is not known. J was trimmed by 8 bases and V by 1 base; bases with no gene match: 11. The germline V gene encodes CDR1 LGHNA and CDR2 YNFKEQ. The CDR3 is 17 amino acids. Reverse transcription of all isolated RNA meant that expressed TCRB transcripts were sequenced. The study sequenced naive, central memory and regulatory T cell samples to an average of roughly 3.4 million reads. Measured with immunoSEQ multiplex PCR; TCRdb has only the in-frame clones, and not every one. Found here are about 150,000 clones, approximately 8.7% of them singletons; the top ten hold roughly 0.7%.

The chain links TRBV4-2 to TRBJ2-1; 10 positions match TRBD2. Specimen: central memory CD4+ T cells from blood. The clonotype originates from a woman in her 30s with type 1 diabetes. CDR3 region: CASSQAHGAGGPYEQFF. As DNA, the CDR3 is TGTGCCAGCAGCCAAGCTCACGGAGCGGGAGGGCCCTATGAGCAGTTCTTC.